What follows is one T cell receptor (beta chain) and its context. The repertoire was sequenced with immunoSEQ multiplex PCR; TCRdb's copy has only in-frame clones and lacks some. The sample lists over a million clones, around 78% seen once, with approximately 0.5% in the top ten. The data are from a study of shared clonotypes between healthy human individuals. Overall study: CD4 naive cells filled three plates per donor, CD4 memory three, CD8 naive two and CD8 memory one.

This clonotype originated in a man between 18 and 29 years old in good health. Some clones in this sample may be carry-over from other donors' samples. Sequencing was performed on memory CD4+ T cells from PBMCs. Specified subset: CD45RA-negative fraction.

The CDR3 sequence is CASQGPILWEQYF. The CDR3 nucleotides are TGTGCCAGCCAGGGTCCCATCCTTTGGGAGCAGTACTTC. The chain carries TRBV6-6 and TRBJ2-7; D may be TRBD1 (5 bases). Per the germline V gene, CDR1 is MNHNY and CDR2 is SVGAGI (reference sequence). Trimming pared 8 bases from V and 7 bases from J, leaving 18 bases between. CDR3 length: 13 amino acids.